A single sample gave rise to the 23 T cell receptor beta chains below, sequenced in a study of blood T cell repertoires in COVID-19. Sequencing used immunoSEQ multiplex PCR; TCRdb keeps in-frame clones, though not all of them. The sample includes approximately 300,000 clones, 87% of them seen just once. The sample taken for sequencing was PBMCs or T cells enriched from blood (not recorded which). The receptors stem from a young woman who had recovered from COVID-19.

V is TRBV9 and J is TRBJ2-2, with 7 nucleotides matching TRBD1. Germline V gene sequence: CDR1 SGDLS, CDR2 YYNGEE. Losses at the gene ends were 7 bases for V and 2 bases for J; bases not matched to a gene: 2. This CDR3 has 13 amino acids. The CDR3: CASGDRNTGELFF. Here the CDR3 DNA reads TGTGCCAGCGGGGACAGAAACACCGGGGAGCTGTTTTTT.

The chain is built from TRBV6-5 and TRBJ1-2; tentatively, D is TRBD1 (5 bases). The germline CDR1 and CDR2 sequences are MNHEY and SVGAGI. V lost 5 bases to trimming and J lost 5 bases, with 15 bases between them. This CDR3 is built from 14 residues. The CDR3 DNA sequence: TGTGCCAGCAGTCGAACCGGGGGACGGTATGGCTACACCTTC. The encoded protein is CASSRTGGRYGYTF.

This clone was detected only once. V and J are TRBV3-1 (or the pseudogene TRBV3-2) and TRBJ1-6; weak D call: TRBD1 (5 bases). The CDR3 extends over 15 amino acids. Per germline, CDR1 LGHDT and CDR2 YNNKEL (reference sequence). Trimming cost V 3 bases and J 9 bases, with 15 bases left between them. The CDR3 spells CASSQRPGQGSPLHF. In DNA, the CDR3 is TGTGCCAGCAGCCAGAGACCCGGGCAGGGTTCACCCCTCCACTTT.

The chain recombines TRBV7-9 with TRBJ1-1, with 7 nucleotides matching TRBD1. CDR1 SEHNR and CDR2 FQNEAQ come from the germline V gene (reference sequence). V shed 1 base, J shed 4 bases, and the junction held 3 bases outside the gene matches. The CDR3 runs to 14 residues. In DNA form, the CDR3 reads TGTGCCAGCAGCTTAGTAGGGGGCGTCACTGAAGCTTTCTTT. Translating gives CASSLVGGVTEAFF.

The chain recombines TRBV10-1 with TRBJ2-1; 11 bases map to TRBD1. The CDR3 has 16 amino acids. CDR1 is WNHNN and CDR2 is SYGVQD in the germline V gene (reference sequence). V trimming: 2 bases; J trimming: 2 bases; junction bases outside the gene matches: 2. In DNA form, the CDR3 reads TGCGCCAGCAGTGAGGCGGACAGGGGGCCCTACAATGAGCAGTTCTTC. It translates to CASSEADRGPYNEQFF.

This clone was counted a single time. For the CDR3, the DNA is TGTGCCAGTATGGTGATAGTTGGTACCGGGGAGCTGTTTTTT. It translates to CASMVIVGTGELFF. The V and J genes are TRBV19 and TRBJ2-2; D call uncertain. The V and J ends lost 7 bases and 5 bases respectively, with 14 bases between them. This CDR3 has 14 residues. Germline V CDR1 and CDR2: LNHDA, SQIVND (reference sequence).

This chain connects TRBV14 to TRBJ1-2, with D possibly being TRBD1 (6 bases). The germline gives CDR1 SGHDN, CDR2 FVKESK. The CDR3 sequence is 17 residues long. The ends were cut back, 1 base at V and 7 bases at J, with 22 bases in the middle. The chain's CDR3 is CASSQVGPGGPGIGYTF. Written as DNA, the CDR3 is TGTGCCAGCAGCCAAGTAGGGCCGGGGGGGCCCGGGATTGGCTACACCTTC.

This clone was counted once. Here the CDR3 reads CASIPLAGYGYTF. The CDR3 region has the DNA TGTGCCAGCATCCCCTTGGCGGGCTATGGCTACACCTTC. The V gene is TRBV7-9, the J gene TRBJ1-2; D remains ambiguous. V shed 7 bases and J shed 4 bases, with 13 bases lying between them. The CDR3 length is 13 residues. In germline, CDR1 is SEHNR, CDR2 FQNEAQ (reference sequence).

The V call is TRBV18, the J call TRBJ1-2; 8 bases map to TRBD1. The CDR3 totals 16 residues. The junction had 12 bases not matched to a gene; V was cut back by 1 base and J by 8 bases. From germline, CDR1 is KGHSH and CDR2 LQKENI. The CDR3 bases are TGTGCCAGCTCACCACTAAAACGCTCGGACAGGGTCGGCTACACCTTC. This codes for CASSPLKRSDRVGYTF.

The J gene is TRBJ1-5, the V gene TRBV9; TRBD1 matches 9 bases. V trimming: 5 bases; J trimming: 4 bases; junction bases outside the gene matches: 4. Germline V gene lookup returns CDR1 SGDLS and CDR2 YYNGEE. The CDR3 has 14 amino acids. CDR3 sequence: CASSATGGNQPQHF. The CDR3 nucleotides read TGTGCCAGCAGTGCGACAGGGGGGAATCAGCCCCAGCATTTT.

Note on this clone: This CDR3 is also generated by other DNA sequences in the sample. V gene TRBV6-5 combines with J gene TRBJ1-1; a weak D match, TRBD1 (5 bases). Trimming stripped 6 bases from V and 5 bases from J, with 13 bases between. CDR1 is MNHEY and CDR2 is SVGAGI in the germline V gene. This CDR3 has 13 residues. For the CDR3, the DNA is TGTGCCAGCAGACCAACCGGGGGAACTGAAGCTTTCTTT. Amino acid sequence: CASRPTGGTEAFF.

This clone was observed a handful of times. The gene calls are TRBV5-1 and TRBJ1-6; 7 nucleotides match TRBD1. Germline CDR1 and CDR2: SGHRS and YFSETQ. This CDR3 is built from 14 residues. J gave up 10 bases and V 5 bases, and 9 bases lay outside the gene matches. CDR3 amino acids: CASRPTGSQSPLHF. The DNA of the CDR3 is TGCGCCAGCAGGCCGACAGGGAGTCAATCACCCCTCCACTTT.

CDR3 amino acids: CAISDWPQNTEAFF. DNA of the CDR3: TGTGCCATCAGTGATTGGCCACAGAACACTGAAGCTTTCTTT. The V call is TRBV10-3, the J call TRBJ1-1; D remains unclear. CDR1 is ENHRY and CDR2 is SYGVKD in the germline V gene. The CDR3 length is 14 residues. V dropped 3 bases and J dropped 1 base, with 9 bases sitting between them.

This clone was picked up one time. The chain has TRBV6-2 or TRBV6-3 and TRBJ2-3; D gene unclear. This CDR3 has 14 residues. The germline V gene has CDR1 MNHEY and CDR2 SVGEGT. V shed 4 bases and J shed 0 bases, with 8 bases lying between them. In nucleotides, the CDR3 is TGTGCCAGCAGTTCCTGGGCTAGCACAGATACGCAGTATTTT. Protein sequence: CASSSWASTDTQYF.

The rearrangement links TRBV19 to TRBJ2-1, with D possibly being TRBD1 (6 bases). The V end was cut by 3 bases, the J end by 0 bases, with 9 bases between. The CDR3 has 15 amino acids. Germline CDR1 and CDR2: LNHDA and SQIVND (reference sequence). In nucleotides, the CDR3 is TGTGCCAGTAGTATCAGGGACACCTCCTACAATGAGCAGTTCTTC. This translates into CASSIRDTSYNEQFF.

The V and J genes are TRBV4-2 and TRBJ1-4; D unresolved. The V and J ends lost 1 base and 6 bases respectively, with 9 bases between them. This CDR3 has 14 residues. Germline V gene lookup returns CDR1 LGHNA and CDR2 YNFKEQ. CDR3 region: CASSQGGLDEKLFF. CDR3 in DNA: TGTGCCAGCAGCCAAGGAGGGCTCGATGAAAAACTGTTTTTT.

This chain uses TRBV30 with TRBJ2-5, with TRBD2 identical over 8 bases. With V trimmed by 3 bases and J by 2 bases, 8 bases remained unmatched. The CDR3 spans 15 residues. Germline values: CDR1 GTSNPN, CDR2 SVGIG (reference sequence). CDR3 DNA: TGTGCCTGGAGCGATAGCGGGGCGGGGCAAGAGACCCAGTACTTC. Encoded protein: CAWSDSGAGQETQYF.

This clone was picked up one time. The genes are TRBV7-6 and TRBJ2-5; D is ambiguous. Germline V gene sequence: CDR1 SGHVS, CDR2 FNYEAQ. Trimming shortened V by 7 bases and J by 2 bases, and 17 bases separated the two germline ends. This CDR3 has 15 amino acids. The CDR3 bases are TGTGCCAGCACCACTTACGGGTACTTGCAAGAGACCCAGTACTTC. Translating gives CASTTYGYLQETQYF.

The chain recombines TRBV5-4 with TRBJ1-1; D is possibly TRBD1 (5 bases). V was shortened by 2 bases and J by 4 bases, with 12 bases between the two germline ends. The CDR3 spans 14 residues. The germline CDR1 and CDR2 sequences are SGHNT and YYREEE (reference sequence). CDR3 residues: CASSFWGRPTEAFF. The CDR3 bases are TGTGCCAGCAGCTTTTGGGGGAGGCCCACTGAAGCTTTCTTT.

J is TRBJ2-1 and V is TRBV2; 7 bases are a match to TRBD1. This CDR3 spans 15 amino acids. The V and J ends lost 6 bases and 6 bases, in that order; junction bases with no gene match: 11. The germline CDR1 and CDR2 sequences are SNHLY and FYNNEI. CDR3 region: CASSRTGVPSNEQFF. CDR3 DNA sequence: TGTGCCAGCAGCAGAACAGGGGTACCGTCCAATGAGCAGTTCTTC.

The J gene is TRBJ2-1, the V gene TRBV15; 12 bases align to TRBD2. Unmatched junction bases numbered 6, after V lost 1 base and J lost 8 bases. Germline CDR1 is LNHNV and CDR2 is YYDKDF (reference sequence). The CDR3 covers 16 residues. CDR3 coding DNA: TGTGCCACCAGCAGAGCTAGCGGGGGGGCTGGGTATGAGCAGTTCTTC. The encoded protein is CATSRASGGAGYEQFF.

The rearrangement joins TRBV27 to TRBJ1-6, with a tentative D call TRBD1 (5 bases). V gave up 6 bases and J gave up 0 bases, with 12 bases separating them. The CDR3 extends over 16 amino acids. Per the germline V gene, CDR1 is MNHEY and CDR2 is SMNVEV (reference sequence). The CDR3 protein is CASRIQELSYNSPLHF. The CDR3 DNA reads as TGTGCCAGCAGGATACAGGAGCTCTCCTATAATTCACCCCTCCACTTT.

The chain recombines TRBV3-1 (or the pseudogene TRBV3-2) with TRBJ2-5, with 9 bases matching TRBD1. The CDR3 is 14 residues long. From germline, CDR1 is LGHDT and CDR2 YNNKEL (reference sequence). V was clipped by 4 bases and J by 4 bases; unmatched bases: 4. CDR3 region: CASSLTGGRETQYF. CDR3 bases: TGTGCCAGCAGCCTAACAGGGGGCAGAGAGACCCAGTACTTC.